This is a list of T cell receptor beta chains from one sample in a study of blood T cell repertoires in COVID-19. Measured with immunoSEQ multiplex PCR; TCRdb has only the in-frame clones, and not every one. This table holds 39,000 or so clones, about 89% found once. The material sequenced was peripheral blood. These receptors came from a man aged 45-65 years with active COVID-19. Each CDR3 is given with its conserved first and last residue. D genes are given only for firm matches. Only some rows state a clone size, as once, few, many or a class for expanded clones.

clone size: NA
J gene: TRBJ2-1
D gene: TRBD2
V gene: TRBV6-5
CDR3 DNA: TGTGCCAGCAGTTACGGGGAGGGCTACAATGAGCAGTTCTTC
CDR3 protein: CASSYGEGYNEQFF

clone size: NA
J gene: TRBJ1-2
D gene: NA
V gene: TRBV6-1
CDR3 DNA: TGTGCCAGCAGTGATGGGCCTATTGGCTACACCTTC
CDR3 protein: CASSDGPIGYTF

clone size: NA
J gene: TRBJ2-7
D gene: NA
V gene: TRBV6-2/TRBV6-3
CDR3 DNA: TGTGCCAGCAGTTACCTTTACTACGAGCAGTACTTC
CDR3 protein: CASSYLYYEQYF

clone size: NA
J gene: TRBJ2-7
D gene: TRBD1
V gene: TRBV11-2
CDR3 DNA: TGTGCCAGCACCCCATTCGCCGGGACAGGCTACGAGCAGTACTTC
CDR3 protein: CASTPFAGTGYEQYF

clone size: NA
J gene: TRBJ2-1
D gene: TRBD2
V gene: TRBV4-1
CDR3 DNA: TGCGCCAGCAGCCAAGATAGAACTAGCGGGAGAAATGAGCAGTTCTTC
CDR3 protein: CASSQDRTSGRNEQFF

clone size: NA
J gene: TRBJ2-7
D gene: TRBD1
V gene: TRBV10-3
CDR3 DNA: TGTGCCATCTTTCCGGGACAGGGGGCTGGGGAGCAGTACTTC
CDR3 protein: CAIFPGQGAGEQYF

clone size: NA
J gene: TRBJ1-2
D gene: TRBD1
V gene: TRBV5-4
CDR3 DNA: TGTGCCAGCAAACGACAGGGTAATAGCTATGGCTACACCTTC
CDR3 protein: CASKRQGNSYGYTF

clone size: NA
J gene: TRBJ2-3
D gene: NA
V gene: TRBV15
CDR3 DNA: TGTGCCACCAGCAGAGATCCTGGCGGGGCTTCTTTGGATACGCAGTATTTT
CDR3 protein: CATSRDPGGASLDTQYF

clone size: NA
J gene: TRBJ2-2
D gene: NA
V gene: TRBV19
CDR3 DNA: TGTGCCAGTACTACAGGGAACACCGGGGAGCTGTTTTTT
CDR3 protein: CASTTGNTGELFF

clone size: NA
J gene: TRBJ2-7
D gene: TRBD2
V gene: TRBV7-9
CDR3 DNA: TGTGCCAGCAGTTGGCCGGGGGGATTCATCCACGAGCAGTACTTC
CDR3 protein: CASSWPGGFIHEQYF

clone size: NA
J gene: TRBJ2-2
D gene: TRBD2
V gene: TRBV5-8
CDR3 DNA: TGTGCCAGCAGTTCGACCGGGACTAGCGGGAGAGTGGCCGGGGAGCTGTTTTTT
CDR3 protein: CASSSTGTSGRVAGELFF

clone size: NA
J gene: TRBJ1-2
D gene: NA
V gene: TRBV4-2
CDR3 DNA: TGTGCCAGCAGCCAGGATGGGGGCCTCTATGGCTACACCTTC
CDR3 protein: CASSQDGGLYGYTF

clone size: NA
J gene: TRBJ2-5
D gene: NA
V gene: TRBV6-5
CDR3 DNA: TGTGCCAGCAGTTACTCATTCAGATACCAAGAGACCCAGTACTTC
CDR3 protein: CASSYSFRYQETQYF

clone size: NA
J gene: TRBJ2-7
D gene: TRBD1
V gene: TRBV30
CDR3 DNA: TGTGCCTGGACCGGGACAGGGGCACTATACGAGCAGTACTTC
CDR3 protein: CAWTGTGALYEQYF

clone size: NA
J gene: TRBJ1-5
D gene: NA
V gene: TRBV6-2/TRBV6-3
CDR3 DNA: TGTGCCAGCAGTTACTTAGAGGCCCGGAATCAGCCCCAGCATTTT
CDR3 protein: CASSYLEARNQPQHF

clone size: NA
J gene: TRBJ2-7
D gene: NA
V gene: TRBV11-1
CDR3 DNA: TGTGCCAGCAGCTCGACACGGGACTCGGTGCAGTACTTC
CDR3 protein: CASSSTRDSVQYF

clone size: once
J gene: TRBJ1-2
D gene: NA
V gene: TRBV5-1
CDR3 DNA: TGCGCCAGCAGCTTCTCCAGTGAAGGCTACACCTTC
CDR3 protein: CASSFSSEGYTF

clone size: NA
J gene: TRBJ2-7
D gene: NA
V gene: TRBV18
CDR3 DNA: TGTGCCAGCTCACTCGGTGGGCAGGGGTACTACGAGCAGTACTTC
CDR3 protein: CASSLGGQGYYEQYF

clone size: NA
J gene: TRBJ1-1
D gene: NA
V gene: TRBV7-7
CDR3 DNA: TGTGATAGGGGGGGGGCTTTCTTT
CDR3 protein: CDRGGAFF

clone size: NA
J gene: TRBJ2-1
D gene: NA
V gene: TRBV7-2
CDR3 DNA: TGTGCCAGCAGCCAAGGCCCCGTGGAGCTTGGTGAGCAGTTCTTC
CDR3 protein: CASSQGPVELGEQFF

clone size: NA
J gene: TRBJ1-2
D gene: TRBD1
V gene: TRBV15
CDR3 DNA: TGTGCCACCAGCAGAGGAGACAGGGACTATGGCTACACCTTC
CDR3 protein: CATSRGDRDYGYTF

clone size: once
J gene: TRBJ2-2
D gene: NA
V gene: TRBV7-3
CDR3 DNA: TGTGCCAGCAGCTTCGACAGTGGCCGGGAGCTGTTTTTT
CDR3 protein: CASSFDSGRELFF

clone size: NA
J gene: TRBJ1-2
D gene: TRBD1
V gene: TRBV5-5
CDR3 DNA: TGTGCCAGCAGCCCCGGGACAGACCCTTATGGCTACACCTTC
CDR3 protein: CASSPGTDPYGYTF

clone size: NA
J gene: TRBJ2-5
D gene: TRBD1
V gene: TRBV5-1
CDR3 DNA: TGCGCCAGCAGCGCTCCGGGACAGGGCCAAGAGACCCAGTACTTC
CDR3 protein: CASSAPGQGQETQYF

clone size: NA
J gene: TRBJ2-5
D gene: TRBD2
V gene: TRBV7-2
CDR3 DNA: TGTGCCAGCAGCTTAGGAGTGACTAGCACAGAGACCCAGTACTTC
CDR3 protein: CASSLGVTSTETQYF

clone size: NA
J gene: TRBJ2-3
D gene: TRBD1
V gene: TRBV12-5
CDR3 DNA: TGTGCTAGTGGCCCCGGACAGGAGAGCACAGATACGCAGTATTTT
CDR3 protein: CASGPGQESTDTQYF

clone size: NA
J gene: TRBJ1-2
D gene: TRBD1
V gene: TRBV6-5
CDR3 DNA: TGTGCCAGCAGTTACTCGACAGGGACCTATGGCTACACCTTC
CDR3 protein: CASSYSTGTYGYTF

clone size: NA
J gene: TRBJ2-5
D gene: TRBD2
V gene: TRBV7-2
CDR3 DNA: TGTGCCAGCAGCTTTTCTAGCGGGACAGAGACCCAGTACTTC
CDR3 protein: CASSFSSGTETQYF

clone size: NA
J gene: TRBJ2-7
D gene: TRBD1
V gene: TRBV19
CDR3 DNA: TGTGCCAGTAGCCGCCTGGGGCAGGGGGCCGAGCAGTACTTC
CDR3 protein: CASSRLGQGAEQYF

clone size: NA
J gene: TRBJ1-1
D gene: NA
V gene: TRBV19
CDR3 DNA: TGTGCCAGTAGTATACGGAAAGGTCAAGAGGCGAACACTGAAGCTTTCTTT
CDR3 protein: CASSIRKGQEANTEAFF

clone size: NA
J gene: TRBJ2-2
D gene: TRBD1
V gene: TRBV6-4
CDR3 DNA: TGTGCCAGCAGGAGGGACAGGGGGAACACCGGGGAGCTGTTTTTT
CDR3 protein: CASRRDRGNTGELFF

clone size: NA
J gene: TRBJ2-3
D gene: TRBD2
V gene: TRBV5-1
CDR3 DNA: TGCGCCAGCAGCTTGACTAGCGGGAGCACAGATACGCAGTATTTT
CDR3 protein: CASSLTSGSTDTQYF

clone size: NA
J gene: TRBJ1-2
D gene: TRBD1
V gene: TRBV7-9
CDR3 DNA: TGTGCCAGCAGCTCCGGGACAGCGAATGGCTACACCTTC
CDR3 protein: CASSSGTANGYTF

clone size: NA
J gene: TRBJ2-3
D gene: TRBD2
V gene: TRBV18
CDR3 DNA: TGTGCCAGCTCACCCCCTAGCGGGGAAGGAGATACGCAGTATTTT
CDR3 protein: CASSPPSGEGDTQYF

clone size: NA
J gene: TRBJ1-2
D gene: NA
V gene: TRBV12-3/TRBV12-4
CDR3 DNA: TGTGCCAGCAGTGTAGACATTAACTATGGCTACACCTTC
CDR3 protein: CASSVDINYGYTF

clone size: once
J gene: TRBJ2-5
D gene: NA
V gene: TRBV29-1
CDR3 DNA: TGCAGCGTTGAAGCGGACTGGCAAGAGACCCAGTACTTC
CDR3 protein: CSVEADWQETQYF

clone size: NA
J gene: TRBJ1-5
D gene: NA
V gene: TRBV15
CDR3 DNA: TGTGCCACCAGCAGAGCAAATCAGCCCCAGCATTTT
CDR3 protein: CATSRANQPQHF

clone size: NA
J gene: TRBJ2-3
D gene: NA
V gene: TRBV19
CDR3 DNA: TGTGCCAGTAGAATCGGAGATACGCAGTATTTT
CDR3 protein: CASRIGDTQYF

clone size: NA
J gene: TRBJ2-1
D gene: TRBD2
V gene: TRBV29-1
CDR3 DNA: TGCAGCACCCTGACTAGCGGGACGGGTGAGCAGTTCTTC
CDR3 protein: CSTLTSGTGEQFF

clone size: NA
J gene: TRBJ1-5
D gene: TRBD1
V gene: TRBV2
CDR3 DNA: TGTGCCAGCATGAGGACAGGGATCGGTCAGCCCCAGCATTTT
CDR3 protein: CASMRTGIGQPQHF